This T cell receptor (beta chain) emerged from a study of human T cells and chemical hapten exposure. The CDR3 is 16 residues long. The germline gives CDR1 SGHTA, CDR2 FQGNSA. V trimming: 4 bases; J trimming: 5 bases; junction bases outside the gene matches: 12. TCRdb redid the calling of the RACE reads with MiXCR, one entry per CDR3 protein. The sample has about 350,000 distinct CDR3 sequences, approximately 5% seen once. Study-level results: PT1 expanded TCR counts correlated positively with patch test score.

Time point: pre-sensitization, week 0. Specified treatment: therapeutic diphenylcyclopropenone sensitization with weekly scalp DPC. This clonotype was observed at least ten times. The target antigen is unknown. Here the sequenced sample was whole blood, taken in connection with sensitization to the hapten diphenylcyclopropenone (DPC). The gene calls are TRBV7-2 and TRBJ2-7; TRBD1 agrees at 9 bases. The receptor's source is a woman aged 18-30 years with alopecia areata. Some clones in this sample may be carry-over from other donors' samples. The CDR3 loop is CASSSTRGQGPHEQYF. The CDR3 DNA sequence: TGTGCCAGCAGCTCCACCCGCGGACAGGGGCCCCACGAGCAGTACTTC.